A few counts support the clone carrying this TCR beta chain. Germline V gene sequence: CDR1 SGHTS, CDR2 YDEGEE. The CDR3 runs to 16 residues. J lost 8 bases, V lost 4 bases, and 16 bases had no gene match. The data stem from a study of blood T cell repertoires in COVID-19. On the study more broadly: T cells, B-cell-depleted T cells, or PBMCs supplied cDNA or gDNA.

Here immunoSEQ multiplex PCR was the method, and the copy in TCRdb shows in-frame clones only, minus some. The sample lists roughly 150,000 clones, approximately 88% occurring once. The specimen was PBMCs or T cells enriched from blood (not recorded which). The chain uses TRBV5-8 and TRBJ1-2, with 8 bases that match TRBD1. The receptor was isolated from a man in his 70s who had been exposed to COVID-19. The CDR3 coding sequence is TGTGCCAGCAGCGCTGGACAGGGACCACTTGGCCGGGGCTACACCTTC. This codes for CASSAGQGPLGRGYTF.